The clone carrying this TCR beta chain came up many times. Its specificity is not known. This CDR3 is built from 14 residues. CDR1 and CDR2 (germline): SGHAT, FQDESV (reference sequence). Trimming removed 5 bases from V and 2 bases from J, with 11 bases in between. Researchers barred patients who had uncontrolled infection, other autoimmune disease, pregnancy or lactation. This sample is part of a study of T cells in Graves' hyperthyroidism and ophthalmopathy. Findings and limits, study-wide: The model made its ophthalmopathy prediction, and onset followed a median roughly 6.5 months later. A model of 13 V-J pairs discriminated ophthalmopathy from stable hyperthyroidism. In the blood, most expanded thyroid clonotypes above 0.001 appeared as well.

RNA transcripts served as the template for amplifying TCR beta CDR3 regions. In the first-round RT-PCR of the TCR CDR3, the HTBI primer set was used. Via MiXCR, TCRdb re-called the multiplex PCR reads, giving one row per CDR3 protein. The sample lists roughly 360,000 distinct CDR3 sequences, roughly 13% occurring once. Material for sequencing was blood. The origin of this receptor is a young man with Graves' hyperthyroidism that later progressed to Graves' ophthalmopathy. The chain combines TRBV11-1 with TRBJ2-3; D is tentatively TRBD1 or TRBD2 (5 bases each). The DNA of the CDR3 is TGTGCCAGCAGCCGATGGGACCCCACAGATACGCAGTATTTT. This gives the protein CASSRWDPTDTQYF.